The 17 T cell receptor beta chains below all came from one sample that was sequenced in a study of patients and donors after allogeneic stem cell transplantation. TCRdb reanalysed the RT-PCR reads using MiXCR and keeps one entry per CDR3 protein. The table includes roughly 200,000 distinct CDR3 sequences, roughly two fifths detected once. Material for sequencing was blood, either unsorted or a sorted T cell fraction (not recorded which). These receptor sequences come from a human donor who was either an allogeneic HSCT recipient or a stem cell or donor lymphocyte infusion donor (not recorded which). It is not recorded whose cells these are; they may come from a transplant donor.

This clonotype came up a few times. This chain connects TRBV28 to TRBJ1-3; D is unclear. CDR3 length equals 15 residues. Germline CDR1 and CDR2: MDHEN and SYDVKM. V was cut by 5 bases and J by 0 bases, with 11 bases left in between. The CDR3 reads CASSPRTASGNTIYF. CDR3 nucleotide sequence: TGTGCCAGCAGTCCCCGGACGGCCTCTGGAAACACCATATATTTT.

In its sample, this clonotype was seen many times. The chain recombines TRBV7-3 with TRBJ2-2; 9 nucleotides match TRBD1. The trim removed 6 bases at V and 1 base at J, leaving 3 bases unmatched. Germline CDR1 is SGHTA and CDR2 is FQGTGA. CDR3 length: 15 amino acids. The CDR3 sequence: CASRPTGGNTGELFF. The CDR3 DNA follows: TGTGCCAGCAGGCCGACAGGGGGGAACACCGGGGAGCTGTTTTTT. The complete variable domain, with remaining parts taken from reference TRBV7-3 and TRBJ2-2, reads GAGVSQTPSNKVTEKGKYVELRCDPISGHTALYWYRQSLGQGPEFLIYFQGTGAADDSGLPNDRFFAVRPEGSVSTLKIQRTERGDSAVYLCASRPTGGNTGELFFGEGSRLTVL.

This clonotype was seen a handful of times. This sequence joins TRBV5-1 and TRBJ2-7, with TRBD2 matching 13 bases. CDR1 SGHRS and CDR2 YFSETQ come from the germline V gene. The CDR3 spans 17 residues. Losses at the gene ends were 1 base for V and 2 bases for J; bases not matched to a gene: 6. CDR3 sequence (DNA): TGCGCCAGCAGCTTGCGGACTAGCGGGAGTGGAACCTACGAGCAGTACTTC. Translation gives CASSLRTSGSGTYEQYF.

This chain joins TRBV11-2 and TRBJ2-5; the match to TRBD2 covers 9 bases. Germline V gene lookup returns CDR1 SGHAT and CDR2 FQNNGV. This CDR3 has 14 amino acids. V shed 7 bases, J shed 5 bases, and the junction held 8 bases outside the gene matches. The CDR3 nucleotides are TGTGCCAGCACCACGAGCGGGAGGATTGAGACCCAGTACTTC. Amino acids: CASTTSGRIETQYF.

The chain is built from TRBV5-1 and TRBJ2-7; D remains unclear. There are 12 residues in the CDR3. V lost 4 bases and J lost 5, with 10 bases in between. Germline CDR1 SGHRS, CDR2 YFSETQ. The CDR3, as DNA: TGCGCCAGCAGCGGTGACGCAAACGAGCAGTACTTC. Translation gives CASSGDANEQYF. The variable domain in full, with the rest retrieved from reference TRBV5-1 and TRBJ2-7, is KAGVTQTPRYLIKTRGQQVTLSCSPISGHRSVSWYQQTPGQGLQFLFEYFSETQRNKGNFPGRFSGRQFSNSRSEMNVSTLELGDSALYLCASSGDANEQYFGPGTRLTVT.

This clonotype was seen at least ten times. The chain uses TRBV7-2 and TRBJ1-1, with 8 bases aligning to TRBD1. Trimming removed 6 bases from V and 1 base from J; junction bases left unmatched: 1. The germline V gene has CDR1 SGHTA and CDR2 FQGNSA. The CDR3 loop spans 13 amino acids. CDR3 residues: CASRGTGNTEAFF. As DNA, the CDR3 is TGTGCCAGCAGGGGGACAGGGAACACTGAAGCTTTCTTT.

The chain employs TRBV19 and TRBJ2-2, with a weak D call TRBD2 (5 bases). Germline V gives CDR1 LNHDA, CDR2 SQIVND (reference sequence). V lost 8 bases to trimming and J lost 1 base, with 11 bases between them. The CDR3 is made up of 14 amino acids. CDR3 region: CASAVGVNTGELFF. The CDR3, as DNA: TGTGCCAGTGCAGTGGGAGTGAACACCGGGGAGCTGTTTTTT.

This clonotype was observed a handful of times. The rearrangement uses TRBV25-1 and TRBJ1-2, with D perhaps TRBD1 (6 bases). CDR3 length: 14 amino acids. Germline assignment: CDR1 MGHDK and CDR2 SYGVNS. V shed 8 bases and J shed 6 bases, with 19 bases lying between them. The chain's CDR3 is CASGPGVGVNGYTF. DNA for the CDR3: TGTGCCAGCGGACCAGGGGTAGGAGTCAATGGCTACACCTTC.

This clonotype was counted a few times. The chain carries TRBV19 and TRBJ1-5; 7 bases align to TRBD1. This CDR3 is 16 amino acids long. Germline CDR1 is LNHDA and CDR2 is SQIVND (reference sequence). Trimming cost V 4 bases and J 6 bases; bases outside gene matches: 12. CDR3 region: CASSSVEGATGQPQHF. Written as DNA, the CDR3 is TGTGCCAGTAGTAGCGTCGAGGGGGCGACTGGTCAGCCCCAGCATTTT.

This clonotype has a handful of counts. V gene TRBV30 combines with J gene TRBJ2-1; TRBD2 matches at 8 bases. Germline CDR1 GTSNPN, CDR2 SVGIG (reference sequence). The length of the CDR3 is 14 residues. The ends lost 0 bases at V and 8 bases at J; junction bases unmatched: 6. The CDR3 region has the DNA TGTGCCTGGAGTGTATCCTGGACTAGCCATGAGCAGTTCTTC. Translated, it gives CAWSVSWTSHEQFF.

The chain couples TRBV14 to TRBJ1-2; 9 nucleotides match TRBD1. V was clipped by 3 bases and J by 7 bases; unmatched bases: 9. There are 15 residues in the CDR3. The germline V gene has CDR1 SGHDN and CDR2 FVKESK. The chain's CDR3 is CASSQRRDRATGYTF. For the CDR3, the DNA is TGTGCCAGCAGCCAGCGCCGGGACAGGGCTACTGGCTACACCTTC.

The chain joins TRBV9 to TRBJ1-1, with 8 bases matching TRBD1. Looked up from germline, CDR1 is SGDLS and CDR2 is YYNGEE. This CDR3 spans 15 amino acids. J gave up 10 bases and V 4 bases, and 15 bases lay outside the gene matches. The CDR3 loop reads CASSPILSGGIVAFF. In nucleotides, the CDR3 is TGTGCCAGCAGCCCAATTTTATCAGGGGGCATTGTAGCTTTCTTT.

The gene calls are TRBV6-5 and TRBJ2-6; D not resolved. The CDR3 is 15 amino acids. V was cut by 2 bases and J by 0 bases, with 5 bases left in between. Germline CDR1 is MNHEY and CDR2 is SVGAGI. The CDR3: CASSYMVSGANVLTF. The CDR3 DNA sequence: TGTGCCAGCAGTTACATGGTCTCTGGGGCCAACGTCCTGACTTTC.

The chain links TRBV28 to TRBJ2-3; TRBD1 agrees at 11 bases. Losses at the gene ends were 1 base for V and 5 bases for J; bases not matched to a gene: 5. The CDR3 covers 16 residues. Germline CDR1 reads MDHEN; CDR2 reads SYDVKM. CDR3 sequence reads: CASSLYGQGAGDTQYF. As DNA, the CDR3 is TGTGCCAGCAGTTTATATGGACAGGGGGCAGGAGATACGCAGTATTTT.

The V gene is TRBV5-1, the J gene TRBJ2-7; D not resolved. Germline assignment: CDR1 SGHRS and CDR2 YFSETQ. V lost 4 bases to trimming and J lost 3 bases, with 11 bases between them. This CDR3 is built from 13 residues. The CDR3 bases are TGCGCCAGCAGCCTTCTCCTAGGCTACGAGCAGTACTTC. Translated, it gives CASSLLLGYEQYF.

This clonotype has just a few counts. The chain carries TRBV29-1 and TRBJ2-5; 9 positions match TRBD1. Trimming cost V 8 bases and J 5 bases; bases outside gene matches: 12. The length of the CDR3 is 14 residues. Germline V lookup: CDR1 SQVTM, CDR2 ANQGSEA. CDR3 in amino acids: CSTLTGGRGETQYF. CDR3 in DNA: TGCAGCACCCTAACAGGGGGCAGGGGGGAGACCCAGTACTTC. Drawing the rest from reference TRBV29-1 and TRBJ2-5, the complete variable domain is SAVISQKPSRDICQRGTSLTIQCQVDSQVTMMFWYRQQPGQSLTLIATANQGSEATYESGFVIDKFPISRPNLTFSTLTVSNMSPEDSSIYLCSTLTGGRGETQYFGPGTRLLVL.

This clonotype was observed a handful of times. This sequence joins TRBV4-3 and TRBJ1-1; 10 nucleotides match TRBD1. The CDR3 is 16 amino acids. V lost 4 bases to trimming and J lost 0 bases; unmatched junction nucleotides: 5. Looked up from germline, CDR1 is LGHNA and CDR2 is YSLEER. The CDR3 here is CASSLGTGAMNTEAFF. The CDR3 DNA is TGCGCCAGCAGCCTCGGGACAGGGGCCATGAACACTGAAGCTTTCTTT.